The present T cell receptor (beta chain) was sequenced within a study of T cells after yellow fever vaccination. Findings and caveats of the study: A small proportion of clonotypes was detected in both the CD4 and CD8 compartments.

This clonotype was picked up one time. Its antigen is still unknown. This clone may be a read error of a much larger clone one base away. For TCR, cDNA came from 5'RACE template switching, which added a universal primer site and UMIs. From the 5' RACE reads, TCRdb called clonotypes with MiXCR, one entry per CDR3 protein. The profile shows roughly 70,000 distinct CDR3 sequences, approximately 7.5% of them singletons. CDR1 SEHNR and CDR2 FQNEAQ come from the germline V gene (reference sequence). V shed 5 bases, J shed 6 bases, and the junction held 8 bases outside the gene matches. The length of the CDR3 is 14 residues.

This chain links TRBV7-9 with TRBJ2-7; 9 bases line up with TRBD1. This sequence originates from a man aged 30 to 39 who received the YFV17D yellow fever vaccine. Sample: CD8+ T cells sorted from PBMCs, taken on the day of the yellow fever booster vaccination. CDR3 protein: CASSPGDRVCEQYF. In nucleotides, the CDR3 is TGTGCCAGCAGCCCCGGGGACAGGGTGTGCGAGCAGTACTTC.